These 20 T cell receptor beta chains share one sample of origin, sequenced in a study of blood T cell repertoires in COVID-19 (dated by TCRdb to 2018 to 2021). Library construction relied on the immunoSEQ multiplex PCR assay. TCRdb limited this immuneACCESS table to in-frame rearrangements with V and J called. A share of clones is missing; checked studies link under half to unresolved V genes, and the rest is unexplained. The sample has tens of thousands of clones on record, around 88% of them singletons. The ten largest clones take up roughly 6.8% of the sample. The sample comprised peripheral blood. These receptors originate from a human donor in a cohort sampled during active COVID-19.

V gene TRBV6-1 combines with J gene TRBJ2-1; D is perhaps TRBD1 (6 bases). The ends were cut back, 3 bases at V and 5 bases at J, with 20 bases in the middle. The CDR3 consists of 17 residues. Germline values: CDR1 MNHNS, CDR2 SASEGT. Here the CDR3 DNA reads TGTGCCAGCAGTGATTATGCCCTCAGGGGATCCCACAATGAGCAGTTCTTC. Amino acid sequence: CASSDYALRGSHNEQFF.

The chain carries TRBV5-1 and TRBJ2-1, with a possible D match to TRBD1 (5 bases). V lost 4 bases and J lost 6, with 26 bases in between. This CDR3 spans 18 amino acids. The germline CDR1 and CDR2 sequences are SGHRS and YFSETQ. CDR3 DNA sequence: TGCGCCAGCAGCCAGGGCCCCGTCAGGCCCATACAGAGCAATGAGCAGTTCTTC. It codes for CASSQGPVRPIQSNEQFF.

The V call is TRBV7-3, the J call TRBJ2-1, with 9 bases fitting TRBD2. Germline-derived CDR1 and CDR2 are SGHTA and FQGTGA. This CDR3 has 15 amino acids. Unmatched junction bases numbered 6, after V lost 2 bases and J lost 7 bases. DNA for the CDR3: TGTGCCAGCAGCTTACTAGCGGGATCTGGAAATGAGCAGTTCTTC. Translating gives CASSLLAGSGNEQFF. The full variable domain, with the rest looked up from reference TRBV7-3 and TRBJ2-1, is GAGVSQTPSNKVTEKGKYVELRCDPISGHTALYWYRQSLGQGPEFLIYFQGTGAADDSGLPNDRFFAVRPEGSVSTLKIQRTERGDSAVYLCASSLLAGSGNEQFFGPGTRLTVL.

This clone was counted between two and nine times. The rearrangement uses TRBV6-5 and TRBJ1-2; 7 positions agree with TRBD1. This CDR3 spans 16 amino acids. The V gene end was trimmed by 0 bases and the J gene end by 4 bases; junction bases not matched to a gene: 8. Germline-derived CDR1 and CDR2 are MNHEY and SVGAGI. In nucleotides, the CDR3 is TGTGCCAGCAGTTACTCCTCGGGACAGCCTATCTATGGCTACACCTTC. This gives the protein CASSYSSGQPIYGYTF.

The chain links TRBV11-2 to TRBJ2-3; D gene unclear. V lost 2 bases, J lost 1 base, and 4 bases lay in between. CDR1 is SGHAT, CDR2 FQNNGV, per germline. The CDR3 length is 13 residues. The CDR3 protein is CASSLRGTDTQYF. In DNA form, the CDR3 reads TGTGCCAGCAGCTTACGGGGCACAGATACGCAGTATTTT.

The gene calls are TRBV5-1 and TRBJ2-3; D possibly corresponds to TRBD1 (6 bases). V lost 4 bases to trimming and J lost 3 bases, with 9 bases between them. The CDR3 runs to 13 residues. Germline V CDR1 and CDR2: SGHRS, YFSETQ. CDR3 protein: CASSRDNTDTQYF. The CDR3 DNA is TGCGCCAGCAGCCGGGACAATACAGATACGCAGTATTTT. Full variable domain (rest looked up from reference TRBV5-1 and TRBJ2-3): KAGVTQTPRYLIKTRGQQVTLSCSPISGHRSVSWYQQTPGQGLQFLFEYFSETQRNKGNFPGRFSGRQFSNSRSEMNVSTLELGDSALYLCASSRDNTDTQYFGPGTRLTVL.

The rearrangement joins TRBV19 to TRBJ1-5; the match to TRBD1 covers 7 bases. The germline V gene has CDR1 LNHDA and CDR2 SQIVND (reference sequence). The CDR3 is made up of 14 amino acids. V was pared by 4 bases and J by 4 bases, with 4 bases of the junction left unmatched. CDR3 nucleotides: TGTGCCAGTAGTAGACAGGGTAATAATCAGCCCCAGCATTTT. Protein sequence: CASSRQGNNQPQHF. Drawing the rest from reference TRBV19 and TRBJ1-5, the complete variable domain is DGGITQSPKYLFRKEGQNVTLSCEQNLNHDAMYWYRQDPGQGLRLIYYSQIVNDFQKGDIAEGYSVSREKKESFPLTVTSAQKNPTAFYLCASSRQGNNQPQHFGDGTRLSIL.

The chain recombines TRBV5-1 with TRBJ1-4; D unresolved. Germline V gene lookup returns CDR1 SGHRS and CDR2 YFSETQ. The CDR3 length is 15 residues. The V and J ends lost 1 base and 3 bases respectively, with 10 bases between them. CDR3 in amino acids: CASSLNPGSNEKLFF. CDR3 coding DNA: TGCGCCAGCAGCTTGAACCCAGGATCTAATGAAAAACTGTTTTTT.

The rearrangement uses TRBV6-1 and TRBJ1-4, with a tentative D call TRBD1 (6 bases). Germline CDR1 reads MNHNS; CDR2 reads SASEGT. V was clipped by 3 bases and J by 7 bases, with 12 bases between them. The CDR3 consists of 14 residues. Written as DNA, the CDR3 is TGTGCCAGCAGTGAGGGGCGGGGGCCTGAAAAACTGTTTTTT. Protein sequence: CASSEGRGPEKLFF.

The chain has TRBV13 and TRBJ2-3; 12 bases are a match to TRBD1. Germline V CDR1 and CDR2: PRHDT, FYEKMQ (reference sequence). This CDR3 contains 18 residues. Losses at the gene ends were 4 bases for V and 8 bases for J; bases not matched to a gene: 16. CDR3 region: CASSSGTGGRGGIGTQYF. The CDR3, as DNA: TGTGCCAGCAGCTCTGGGACAGGGGGCCGGGGCGGGATAGGTACGCAGTATTTT.

This clone was seen a handful of times. This chain connects TRBV7-8 to TRBJ2-7; D uncertain. Trimming left V 0 bases short and J 7 bases short, with 19 bases between. CDR3 size: 16 residues. Germline V CDR1 and CDR2: SGHVS, FQNEAQ. The CDR3 bases are TGTGCCAGCAGCTTAGCCAGAGGCACCGAAGTGGTGGAGCAGTACTTC. It encodes CASSLARGTEVVEQYF.

This clone came up a few times. The V call is TRBV4-2, the J call TRBJ2-3, with D hard to call. The CDR3 length is 14 residues. V lost 2 bases, J lost 0 bases, and 6 bases lay in between. Germline V gene sequence: CDR1 LGHNA, CDR2 YNFKEQ. In DNA, the CDR3 is TGTGCCAGCAGCCAACGTGCGAGCACAGATACGCAGTATTTT. Encoded protein: CASSQRASTDTQYF.

This chain uses TRBV5-1 with TRBJ2-3; 7 bases agree with TRBD2. The CDR3 runs to 14 residues. Trimming removed 2 bases from V and 6 bases from J; junction bases left unmatched: 6. Germline CDR1 is SGHRS and CDR2 is YFSETQ. In nucleotides, the CDR3 is TGCGCCAGCAGCTTTGGGGAGGGAATCGATACGCAGTATTTT. Protein product: CASSFGEGIDTQYF.

The chain carries TRBV6-1 and TRBJ1-2; 10 nucleotides agree with TRBD1. The length of the CDR3 is 16 residues. The trim removed 0 bases at V and 2 bases at J, leaving 3 bases unmatched. From germline, CDR1 is MNHNS and CDR2 SASEGT. The CDR3: CASSEAGQGPNYGYTF. In DNA form, the CDR3 reads TGTGCCAGCAGTGAAGCGGGACAGGGGCCAAACTATGGCTACACCTTC.

This chain joins TRBV5-4 and TRBJ1-2; D perhaps matches TRBD1 (6 bases). Germline V lookup: CDR1 SGHNT, CDR2 YYREEE (reference sequence). V lost 4 bases, J lost 2 bases, and 15 bases lay in between. This CDR3 region has 15 residues. Here the CDR3 DNA reads TGTGCCAGCAGCGTTTCACAGGGTTACAACTATGGCTACACCTTC. Translation: CASSVSQGYNYGYTF.

This clone was detected once. The chain couples TRBV7-3 to TRBJ2-2; 7 bases agree with TRBD2. CDR3 length equals 15 residues. Germline CDR1 SGHTA, CDR2 FQGTGA. V shed 5 bases and J 4 bases; nucleotides not matched to a gene: 7. The DNA of the CDR3 is TGTGCCAGCAGCCCCTCCGGGGGGATCACCGGGGAGCTGTTTTTT. It translates to CASSPSGGITGELFF.

The chain carries TRBV18 and TRBJ2-1; possibly TRBD1 for D (5 bases). The V end was cut by 3 bases, the J end by 5 bases, with 11 bases between. Germline-derived CDR1 and CDR2 are KGHSH and LQKENI. The CDR3 extends over 14 amino acids. CDR3 DNA sequence: TGTGCCAGCTCACCCCGGGTAGGGGACAATGAGCAGTTCTTC. It specifies CASSPRVGDNEQFF.

V usage is TRBV14 and J usage is TRBJ1-2; tentative D call: TRBD1 (5 bases). The germline V gene has CDR1 SGHDN and CDR2 FVKESK. Trimming stripped 3 bases from V and 6 bases from J, with 20 bases between. The CDR3 extends over 16 amino acids. CDR3 bases: TGTGCCAGCAGCCATCGGGGGTTTGCCCGTTCAAATGGCTACACCTTC. Amino acids: CASSHRGFARSNGYTF. The entire variable domain, with the rest obtained from reference TRBV14 and TRBJ1-2, is as follows: EAGVTQFPSHSVIEKGQTVTLRCDPISGHDNLYWYRRVMGKEIKFLLHFVKESKQDESGMPNNRFLAERTGGTYSTLKVQPAELEDSGVYFCASSHRGFARSNGYTFGSGTRLTVV.

This chain joins TRBV13 and TRBJ2-4; 9 bases map to TRBD1. Germline CDR1 reads PRHDT; CDR2 reads FYEKMQ (reference sequence). The CDR3 has 13 amino acids. The junction had 10 bases not matched to a gene; V was cut back by 5 bases and J by 14 bases. CDR3 coding DNA: TGTGCCAGCAGCCTTGGACAGGGGTCGGCCAAGTACTTC. Protein: CASSLGQGSAKYF.

The chain links TRBV25-1 to TRBJ2-7; a possible D gene is TRBD2 (6 bases). CDR3 size: 14 residues. Germline V gene lookup returns CDR1 MGHDK and CDR2 SYGVNS. Trimming pared 6 bases from V and 5 bases from J, leaving 17 bases between. The CDR3 sequence: CASRSDGGSHEQYF. CDR3 bases: TGTGCCAGCAGATCGGACGGAGGGAGCCACGAGCAGTACTTC.